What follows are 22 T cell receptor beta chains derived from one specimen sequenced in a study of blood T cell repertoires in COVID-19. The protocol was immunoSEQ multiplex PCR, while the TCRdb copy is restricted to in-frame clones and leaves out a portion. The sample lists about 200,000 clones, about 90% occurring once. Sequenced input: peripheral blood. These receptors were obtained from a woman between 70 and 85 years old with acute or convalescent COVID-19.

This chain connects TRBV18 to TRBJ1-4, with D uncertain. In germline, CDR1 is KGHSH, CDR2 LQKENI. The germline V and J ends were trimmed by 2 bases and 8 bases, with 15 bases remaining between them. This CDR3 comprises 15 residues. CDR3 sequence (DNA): TGTGCCAGCTCACCAGGAGGGCCCACCGGGGAAAAACTGTTTTTT. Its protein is CASSPGGPTGEKLFF. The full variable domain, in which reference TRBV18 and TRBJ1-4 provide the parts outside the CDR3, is NAGVMQNPRHLVRRRGQEARLRCSPMKGHSHVYWYRQLPEEGLKFMVYLQKENIIDESGMPKERFSAEFPKEGPSILRIQQVVRGDSAAYFCASSPGGPTGEKLFFGSGTQLSVL.

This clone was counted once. The CDR3 coding sequence is TGTGCCAGCAGTTCCCGGTCGGACTTCGATGAGCAGTTCTTC. Protein sequence: CASSSRSDFDEQFF. V gene TRBV27 combines with J gene TRBJ2-1, with D possibly TRBD2 on 5 matching bases. Between the trimmed V and J ends, which lost 4 bases and 8 bases, there was a span of 15 bases. This CDR3 is 14 amino acids long. Per the germline V gene, CDR1 is MNHEY and CDR2 is SMNVEV (reference sequence).

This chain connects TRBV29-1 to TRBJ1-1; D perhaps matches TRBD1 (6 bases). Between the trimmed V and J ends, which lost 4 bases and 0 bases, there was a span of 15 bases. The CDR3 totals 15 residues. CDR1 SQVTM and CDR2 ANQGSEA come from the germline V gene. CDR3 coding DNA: TGCAGCGTTGCCGCCAGGGGTGTACTGAACACTGAAGCTTTCTTT. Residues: CSVAARGVLNTEAFF.

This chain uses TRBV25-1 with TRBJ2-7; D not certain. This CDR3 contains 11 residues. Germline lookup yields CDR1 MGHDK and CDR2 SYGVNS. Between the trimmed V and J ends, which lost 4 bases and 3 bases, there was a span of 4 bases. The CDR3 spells CASSGGYEQYF. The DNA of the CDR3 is TGTGCCAGCAGTGGCGGCTACGAGCAGTACTTC.

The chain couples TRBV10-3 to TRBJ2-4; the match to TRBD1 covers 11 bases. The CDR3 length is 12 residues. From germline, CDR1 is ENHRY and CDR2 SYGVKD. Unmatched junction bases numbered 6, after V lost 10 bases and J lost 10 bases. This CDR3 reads CATQGQGDIQYF. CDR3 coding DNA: TGTGCCACCCAGGGACAGGGGGATATTCAGTACTTC.

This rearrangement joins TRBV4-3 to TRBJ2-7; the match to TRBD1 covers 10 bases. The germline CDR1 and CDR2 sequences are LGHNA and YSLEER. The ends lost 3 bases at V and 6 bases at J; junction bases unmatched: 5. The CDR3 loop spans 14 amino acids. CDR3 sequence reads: CASSQTTGGVEQYF. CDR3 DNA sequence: TGCGCCAGCAGCCAGACGACAGGGGGCGTCGAGCAGTACTTC.

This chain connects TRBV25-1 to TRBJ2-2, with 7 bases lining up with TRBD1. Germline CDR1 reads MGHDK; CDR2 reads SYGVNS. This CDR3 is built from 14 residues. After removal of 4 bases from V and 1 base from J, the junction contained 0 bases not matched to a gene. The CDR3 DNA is TGTGCCAGCAGTGGACAGGGGAACACCGGGGAGCTGTTTTTT. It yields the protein CASSGQGNTGELFF.

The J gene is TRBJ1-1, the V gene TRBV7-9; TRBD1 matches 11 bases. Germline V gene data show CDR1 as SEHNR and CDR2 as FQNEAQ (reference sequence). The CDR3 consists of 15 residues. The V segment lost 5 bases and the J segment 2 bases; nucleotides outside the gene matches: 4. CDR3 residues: CASSLGQGANTEAFF. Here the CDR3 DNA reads TGTGCCAGCAGCCTTGGACAGGGGGCTAACACTGAAGCTTTCTTT.

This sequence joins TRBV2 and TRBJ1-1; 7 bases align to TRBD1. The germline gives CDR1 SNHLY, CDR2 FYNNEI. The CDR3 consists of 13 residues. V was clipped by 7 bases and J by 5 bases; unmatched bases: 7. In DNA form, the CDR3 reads TGTGCCAGCACCAAGCAACAGGGGACTGAAGCTTTCTTT. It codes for CASTKQQGTEAFF.

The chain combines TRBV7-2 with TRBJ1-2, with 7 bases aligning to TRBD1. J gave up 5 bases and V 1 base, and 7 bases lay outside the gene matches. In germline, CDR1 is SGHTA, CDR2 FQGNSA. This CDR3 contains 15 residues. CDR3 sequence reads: CASSLEVTGTYGYTF. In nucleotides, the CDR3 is TGTGCCAGCAGCTTAGAGGTGACAGGGACGTATGGCTACACCTTC.

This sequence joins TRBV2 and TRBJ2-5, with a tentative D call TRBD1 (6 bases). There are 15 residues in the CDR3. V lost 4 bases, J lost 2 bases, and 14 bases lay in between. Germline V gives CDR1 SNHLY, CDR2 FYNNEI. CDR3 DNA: TGTGCCAGCAGTGTCCAGGGAAGGGGGCAAGAGACCCAGTACTTC. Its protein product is CASSVQGRGQETQYF.

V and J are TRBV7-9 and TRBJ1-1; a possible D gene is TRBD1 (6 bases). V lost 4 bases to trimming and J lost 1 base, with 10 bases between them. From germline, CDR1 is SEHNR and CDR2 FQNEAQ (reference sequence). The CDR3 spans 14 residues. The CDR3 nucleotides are TGTGCCAGCAGCTGGGGGACAACGAACACTGAAGCTTTCTTT. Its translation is CASSWGTTNTEAFF.

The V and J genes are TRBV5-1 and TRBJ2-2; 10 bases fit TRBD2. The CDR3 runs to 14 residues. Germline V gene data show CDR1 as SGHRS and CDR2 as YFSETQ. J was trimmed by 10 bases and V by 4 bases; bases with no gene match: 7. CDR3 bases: TGCGCCAGCAGCCCCGGGACTAGCGTTGCGGAGCTGTTTTTT. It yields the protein CASSPGTSVAELFF. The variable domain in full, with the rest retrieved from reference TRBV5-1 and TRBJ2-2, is KAGVTQTPRYLIKTRGQQVTLSCSPISGHRSVSWYQQTPGQGLQFLFEYFSETQRNKGNFPGRFSGRQFSNSRSEMNVSTLELGDSALYLCASSPGTSVAELFFGEGSRLTVL.

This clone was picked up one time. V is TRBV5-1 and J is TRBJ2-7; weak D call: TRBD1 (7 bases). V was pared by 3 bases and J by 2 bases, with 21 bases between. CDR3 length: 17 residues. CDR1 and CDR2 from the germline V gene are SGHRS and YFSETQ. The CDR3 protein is CASSYGGWTGPPYEQYF. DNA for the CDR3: TGCGCCAGCAGCTATGGGGGGTGGACAGGCCCCCCCTACGAGCAGTACTTC.

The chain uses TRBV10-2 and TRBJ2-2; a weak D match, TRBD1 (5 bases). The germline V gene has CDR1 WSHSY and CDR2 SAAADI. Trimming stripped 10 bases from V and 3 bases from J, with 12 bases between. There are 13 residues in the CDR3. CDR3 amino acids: CATAQVYTGELFF. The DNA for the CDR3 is TGCGCCACAGCACAGGTCTACACCGGGGAGCTGTTTTTT.

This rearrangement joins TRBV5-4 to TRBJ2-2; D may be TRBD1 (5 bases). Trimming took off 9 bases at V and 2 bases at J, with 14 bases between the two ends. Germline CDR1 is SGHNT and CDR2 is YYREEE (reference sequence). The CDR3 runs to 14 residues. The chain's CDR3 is CATQGPDNTGELFF. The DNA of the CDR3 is TGTGCCACTCAGGGCCCGGATAACACCGGGGAGCTGTTTTTT.

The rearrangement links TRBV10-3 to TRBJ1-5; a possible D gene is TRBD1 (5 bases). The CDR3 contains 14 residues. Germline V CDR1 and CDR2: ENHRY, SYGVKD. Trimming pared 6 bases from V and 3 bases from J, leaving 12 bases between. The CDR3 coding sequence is TGTGCCATCAGCGGGGACTTTTCCAATCAGCCCCAGCATTTT. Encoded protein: CAISGDFSNQPQHF.

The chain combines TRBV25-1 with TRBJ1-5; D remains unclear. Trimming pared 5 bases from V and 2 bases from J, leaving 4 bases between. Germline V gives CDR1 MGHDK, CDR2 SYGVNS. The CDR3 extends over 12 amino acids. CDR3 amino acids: CASSRGNQPQHF. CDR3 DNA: TGTGCCAGCAGTAGAGGCAATCAGCCCCAGCATTTT.

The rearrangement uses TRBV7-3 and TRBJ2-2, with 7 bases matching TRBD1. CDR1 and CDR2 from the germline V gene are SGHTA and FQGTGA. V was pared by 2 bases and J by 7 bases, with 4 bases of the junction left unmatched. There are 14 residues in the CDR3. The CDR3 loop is CASSLVQGIGELFF. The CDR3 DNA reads TGTGCCAGCAGCTTAGTACAGGGGATCGGGGAGCTGTTTTTT.

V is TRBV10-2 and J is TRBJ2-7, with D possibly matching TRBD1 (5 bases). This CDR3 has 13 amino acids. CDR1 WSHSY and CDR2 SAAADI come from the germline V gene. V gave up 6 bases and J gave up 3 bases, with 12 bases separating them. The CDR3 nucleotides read TGCGCCAGCAGGACGGACACTTTCTACGAGCAGTACTTC. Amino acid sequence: CASRTDTFYEQYF.

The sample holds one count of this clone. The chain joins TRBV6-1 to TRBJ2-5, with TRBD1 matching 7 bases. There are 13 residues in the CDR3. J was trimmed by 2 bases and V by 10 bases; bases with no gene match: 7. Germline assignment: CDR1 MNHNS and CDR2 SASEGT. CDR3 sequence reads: CATRDRAQETQYF. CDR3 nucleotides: TGTGCCACCAGAGACAGGGCGCAAGAGACCCAGTACTTC.

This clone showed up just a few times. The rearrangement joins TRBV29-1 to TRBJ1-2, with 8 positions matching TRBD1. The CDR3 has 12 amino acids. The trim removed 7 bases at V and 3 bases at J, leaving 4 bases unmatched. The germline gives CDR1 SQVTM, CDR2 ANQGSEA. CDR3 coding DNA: TGCAGCGGGCTACAGGGGGACTATGGCTACACCTTC. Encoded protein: CSGLQGDYGYTF. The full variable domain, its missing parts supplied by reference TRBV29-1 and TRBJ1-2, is SAVISQKPSRDICQRGTSLTIQCQVDSQVTMMFWYRQQPGQSLTLIATANQGSEATYESGFVIDKFPISRPNLTFSTLTVSNMSPEDSSIYLCSGLQGDYGYTFGSGTRLTVV.